This T cell receptor (beta chain) appears in the sequencing data of a study of blood T cell repertoires in COVID-19. The wider study: Sites in the United States, Italy and Spain provided acute and convalescent COVID-19 samples. T cells, B-cell-depleted T cells, or PBMCs provided the cDNA or gDNA that served as material.

In the authors' workflow: Estimates of nucleated cell counts were drawn from the amplification of reference gene primers. Sequencing used immunoSEQ multiplex PCR; TCRdb keeps in-frame clones, though not all of them. The V and J calls and the clone size are those of that table, but D and trimming were determined from the DNA. The table lists just under 350,000 clones, about 90% of them singletons. This CDR3 region has 15 residues. From germline, CDR1 is KGHDR and CDR2 SFDVKD. Trimming removed 3 bases from V and 2 bases from J; junction bases left unmatched: 3. The sequencing sample was made of peripheral blood. The chain uses TRBV24-1 and TRBJ2-1; 7 nucleotides align to TRBD1. The receptor's source is a woman in her 50s with COVID-19, enrolled during active disease. CDR3 DNA sequence: TGTGCCACCAGTGATACCGGGACAGCCTACAATGAGCAGTTCTTC. Its protein product is CATSDTGTAYNEQFF.